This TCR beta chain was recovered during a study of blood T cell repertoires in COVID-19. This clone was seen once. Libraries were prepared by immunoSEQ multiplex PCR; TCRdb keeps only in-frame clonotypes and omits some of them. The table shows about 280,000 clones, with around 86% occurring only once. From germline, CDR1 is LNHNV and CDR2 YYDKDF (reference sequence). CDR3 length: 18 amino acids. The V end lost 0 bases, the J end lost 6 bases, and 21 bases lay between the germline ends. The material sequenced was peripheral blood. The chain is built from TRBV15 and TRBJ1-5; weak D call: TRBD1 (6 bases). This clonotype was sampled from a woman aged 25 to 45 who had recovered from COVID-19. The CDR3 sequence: CATSRDKAGQGPPQPQHF. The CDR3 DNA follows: TGTGCCACCAGCAGAGATAAAGCGGGGCAGGGGCCCCCTCAGCCCCAGCATTTT. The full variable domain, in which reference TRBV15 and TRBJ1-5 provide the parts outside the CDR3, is DAMVIQNPRYQVTQFGKPVTLSCSQTLNHNVMYWYQQKSSQAPKLLFHYYDKDFNNEADTPDNFQSRRPNTSFCFLDIRSPGLGDTAMYLCATSRDKAGQGPPQPQHFGDGTRLSIL.